The 9 T cell receptor beta chains below come from one sample, sequenced in a study of human T cells and chemical hapten exposure. Stated time point: patch test 1, 2 weeks after DPC sensitization. Treatment in this sample: therapeutic diphenylcyclopropenone sensitization with weekly scalp DPC. In TCRdb, the RACE reads were re-called with MiXCR into one record per CDR3 protein. The sample carries 74,000 or so distinct CDR3 sequences, about 9.4% recorded once. Sample: whole blood, taken in connection with sensitization to the hapten diphenylcyclopropenone (DPC). The origin of the receptors is a woman aged 45-60 years with alopecia areata. Some clones in this sample may be carry-over from other donors' samples.

This clonotype was seen only a few times. The rearrangement uses TRBV18 and TRBJ1-1; TRBD1 is a possible D gene (6 bases). CDR1 and CDR2 (germline): KGHSH, LQKENI. Trimming stripped 3 bases from V and 0 bases from J, with 11 bases between. This CDR3 contains 15 residues. The CDR3 spells CASSPRTEMNTEAFF. CDR3 sequence (DNA): TGTGCCAGCTCACCCCGGACAGAGATGAACACTGAAGCTTTCTTT. Full variable domain (outside the CDR3, taken from reference TRBV18 and TRBJ1-1): NAGVMQNPRHLVRRRGQEARLRCSPMKGHSHVYWYRQLPEEGLKFMVYLQKENIIDESGMPKERFSAEFPKEGPSILRIQQVVRGDSAAYFCASSPRTEMNTEAFFGQGTRLTVV.

CDR3 residues: CSVTGSSWGTLHF. CDR3 sequence (DNA): TGCAGTGTCACAGGCAGTTCCTGGGGGACCCTCCACTTT. The V gene is TRBV20-1, the J gene TRBJ1-6, with D perhaps matching TRBD1 (5 bases). Germline loops: CDR1 DFQATT, CDR2 SNEGSKA (reference sequence). V gave up 7 bases and J gave up 14 bases, with 21 bases separating them. The CDR3 has 13 residues.

The rearrangement links TRBV11-3 to TRBJ2-2; D unclear. Germline CDR1 is SGHNT and CDR2 is YENEEA. CDR3 length: 13 amino acids. Between the trimmed V and J ends, which lost 5 bases and 7 bases, there was a span of 11 bases. CDR3 protein: CASSPRRGGELFF. The CDR3 nucleotides are TGTGCCAGCAGCCCGAGACGCGGCGGGGAGCTGTTTTTT.

This chain links TRBV29-1 with TRBJ1-1; D is unclear. The CDR3 contains 14 residues. The germline CDR1 and CDR2 sequences are SQVTM and ANQGSEA. V was shortened by 4 bases and J by 10 bases, with 22 bases between the two germline ends. This CDR3 reads CSVGSRWNSMGAFF. The CDR3 DNA is TGCAGCGTTGGTTCCCGGTGGAACTCCATGGGAGCTTTCTTT.

This clonotype was recorded at least ten times. The CDR3 nucleotides read TGTGCCAGCGGAGGACTAGCGGGTTGGAACACCGGGGAGCTGTTTTTT. Its protein is CASGGLAGWNTGELFF. The rearrangement uses TRBV19 and TRBJ2-2; 11 bases align to TRBD2. The CDR3 runs 16 residues. The trim removed 9 bases at V and 1 base at J, leaving 7 bases unmatched. Germline V gives CDR1 LNHDA, CDR2 SQIVND (reference sequence).

This sequence joins TRBV7-9 and TRBJ2-1; D is possibly TRBD2 (5 bases). The V gene's germline CDR1 is SEHNR and CDR2 FQNEAQ (reference sequence). This CDR3 comprises 12 residues. Trimming pared 5 bases from V and 6 bases from J, leaving 8 bases between. CDR3 DNA sequence: TGTGCCAGCAGCCGGGAAACCAATGAGCAGTTCTTC. Encoded protein: CASSRETNEQFF.

This clonotype has a handful of counts. This rearrangement joins TRBV11-2 to TRBJ2-3; no firm D call. The CDR3 contains 14 residues. Germline loops: CDR1 SGHAT, CDR2 FQNNGV. V was trimmed by 1 base and J by 6 bases, leaving 11 bases between them. The CDR3 nucleotides are TGTGCCAGCAGCTTAGGGGGTAGCTCGGATACGCAGTATTTT. This gives the protein CASSLGGSSDTQYF. The variable domain in full, completed from reference TRBV11-2 and TRBJ2-3, reads EAGVAQSPRYKIIEKRQSVAFWCNPISGHATLYWYQQILGQGPKLLIQFQNNGVVDDSQLPKDRFSAERLKGVDSTLKIQPAKLEDSAVYLCASSLGGSSDTQYFGPGTRLTVL.

This clonotype was observed a handful of times. J is TRBJ2-3 and V is TRBV6-6; maybe TRBD1 (6 bases). Trimming took 7 bases from V and 6 from J, leaving 11 bases between them. CDR3 length: 12 amino acids. The germline CDR1 and CDR2 sequences are MNHNY and SVGAGI (reference sequence). The CDR3 DNA is TGTGCCAGCACCTTTGACAGGGATACGCAGTATTTT. As protein: CASTFDRDTQYF.

This clonotype was seen many times. The CDR3, as DNA: TGTGCCAGCAGCCAGGGGTCCCGGGAGCTGTTTTTT. This gives the protein CASSQGSRELFF. This chain joins TRBV3-1 and TRBJ2-2; D ambiguous. Per germline, CDR1 LGHDT and CDR2 YNNKEL (reference sequence). V was cut by 3 bases and J by 9 bases, with 8 bases left in between. The CDR3 is 12 amino acids.